The 29 T cell receptor beta chains reported below all come from one sample, sequenced in a study of beta chain features in type 1 diabetes. Findings and limits, study-wide: Significant though moderate, a shortening of TCRB CDR3s appeared in all four CD4+ subsets of Type 1 diabetes patients.

Since all of the isolated RNA was reverse transcribed, expressed TCRB transcripts were what got sequenced. Here immunoSEQ multiplex PCR was the method, and the copy in TCRdb shows in-frame clones only, minus some. In the table there are around 250,000 clones, around 13% of which are singletons. No antigen has been assigned to these receptors. Sequenced input: naive CD4+ T cells from blood. The receptors were sampled from a young man with type 1 diabetes.

The chain employs TRBV19 and TRBJ1-1; D remains unclear. The length of the CDR3 is 13 residues. V lost 4 bases, J lost 0 bases, and 6 bases lay in between. The germline CDR1 and CDR2 sequences are LNHDA and SQIVND (reference sequence). For the CDR3, the DNA is TGTGCCAGTAGTACAGTAATGAACACTGAAGCTTTCTTT. Protein: CASSTVMNTEAFF.

This clone was recorded a few times. The chain links TRBV5-1 to TRBJ1-1; D unresolved. V shed 4 bases and J shed 0 bases, with 16 bases lying between them. The length of the CDR3 is 16 residues. The germline V gene encodes CDR1 SGHRS and CDR2 YFSETQ. CDR3 nucleotides: TGCGCCAGCAGCGTGCGGGCGCCACCCATGAACACTGAAGCTTTCTTT. Amino acids: CASSVRAPPMNTEAFF.

This clone has only a few counts. V gene TRBV2 combines with J gene TRBJ2-5, with 8 bases identical to TRBD2. Germline lookup yields CDR1 SNHLY and CDR2 FYNNEI. The CDR3 has 17 amino acids. V shed 0 bases and J 2 bases; nucleotides not matched to a gene: 8. In DNA form, the CDR3 reads TGTGCCAGCAGTGAAGCGACGGGAGGGGATCTTCAAGAGACCCAGTACTTC. Translation: CASSEATGGDLQETQYF.

This clone was seen more than once but under ten times. Other DNA sequences from this sample encode an identical CDR3 as well. This chain links TRBV29-1 with TRBJ2-5; tentatively, D is TRBD2 (6 bases). Between the trimmed V and J ends, which lost 5 bases and 5 bases, there was a span of 9 bases. The CDR3 is 11 residues long. CDR1 is SQVTM and CDR2 is ANQGSEA in the germline V gene. The CDR3 DNA reads as TGCAGCGTTCGAGGAGGGGAGACCCAGTACTTC. Its protein is CSVRGGETQYF.

The rearrangement links TRBV11-3 to TRBJ2-3; 8 bases are shared with TRBD2. The CDR3 contains 18 residues. Germline CDR1 reads SGHNT; CDR2 reads YENEEA. V shed 5 bases, J shed 2 bases, and the junction held 15 bases outside the gene matches. The CDR3 region is CASSPRLSGGPLTDTQYF. CDR3 DNA sequence: TGTGCCAGCAGCCCCAGACTGAGCGGGGGCCCCCTCACAGATACGCAGTATTTT.

This chain connects TRBV19 to TRBJ1-2; D is unresolved. Trimming shortened V by 0 bases and J by 8 bases, and 7 bases separated the two germline ends. Germline V gene data show CDR1 as LNHDA and CDR2 as SQIVND (reference sequence). CDR3 length: 12 amino acids. CDR3 residues: CASSIEASGYTF. The CDR3 DNA follows: TGTGCCAGTAGTATAGAAGCATCGGGCTACACCTTC.

CDR3 sequence (DNA): TGTGCCAGTAGTGTATCCCCCCCATGGGCGGGCAGCTCCTACGAGCAGTACTTC. This encodes CASSVSPPWAGSSYEQYF. This rearrangement joins TRBV19 to TRBJ2-7; D perhaps matches TRBD2 (5 bases). The CDR3 spans 18 residues. From germline, CDR1 is LNHDA and CDR2 SQIVND (reference sequence). V lost 5 bases to trimming and J lost 0 bases, with 23 bases between them.

This clone was detected a few times. The chain links TRBV5-4 to TRBJ1-5, with 7 bases matching TRBD1. Trimming cost V 4 bases and J 5 bases; bases outside gene matches: 3. The CDR3 length is 13 residues. The germline CDR1 and CDR2 sequences are SGHNT and YYREEE (reference sequence). CDR3 residues: CASSRDRYQPQHF. Written as DNA, the CDR3 is TGTGCCAGCAGCCGGGACAGATATCAGCCCCAGCATTTT.

This clone was detected a few times. The rearrangement uses TRBV29-1 and TRBJ2-1; weak D call: TRBD2 (6 bases). The ends were cut back, 7 bases at V and 4 bases at J, with 17 bases in the middle. The CDR3 length is 14 residues. The germline V gene has CDR1 SQVTM and CDR2 ANQGSEA. DNA for the CDR3: TGCAGCGCCCGGCCGGGAGTGGGATACAATGAGCAGTTCTTC. It yields the protein CSARPGVGYNEQFF.

This chain joins TRBV30 and TRBJ2-7; 9 bases agree with TRBD2. The CDR3 consists of 14 residues. V shed 4 bases, J shed 5 bases, and the junction held 9 bases outside the gene matches. Germline V gives CDR1 GTSNPN, CDR2 SVGIG (reference sequence). CDR3 amino acids: CAWNRGRALDEQYF. CDR3 coding DNA: TGTGCCTGGAACCGCGGGAGGGCGTTGGACGAGCAGTACTTC.

The rearrangement links TRBV6-5 to TRBJ1-1; 10 nucleotides align to TRBD1. Losses at the gene ends were 0 bases for V and 5 bases for J; bases not matched to a gene: 3. This CDR3 spans 15 amino acids. CDR1 and CDR2 from the germline V gene are MNHEY and SVGAGI. The CDR3 bases are TGTGCCAGCAGTTACTCGGACAGGGGGGGTACTGAAGCTTTCTTT. Protein product: CASSYSDRGGTEAFF.

In this sample, this clone turned up a few times. The chain couples TRBV29-1 to TRBJ1-1; TRBD1 is a possible D gene (5 bases). CDR3 size: 13 residues. Trimming took off 3 bases at V and 1 base at J, with 9 bases between the two ends. The germline V gene has CDR1 SQVTM and CDR2 ANQGSEA. CDR3 bases: TGCAGCGTTGAGCGACAGCCGAACACTGAAGCTTTCTTT. Its protein is CSVERQPNTEAFF.

This clone appeared once. The chain employs TRBV4-1 and TRBJ2-1; 7 bases are a match to TRBD1. The germline CDR1 and CDR2 sequences are MGHRA and YSYEKL. J gave up 5 bases and V 2 bases, and 6 bases lay outside the gene matches. The CDR3 runs 15 residues. Here the CDR3 DNA reads TGCGCCAGCAGCCAACAGGGGGACCGACACAATGAGCAGTTCTTC. The encoded protein is CASSQQGDRHNEQFF.

The chain uses TRBV7-2 and TRBJ1-2; a possible D gene is TRBD1 (5 bases). CDR1 and CDR2 (germline): SGHTA, FQGNSA. Trimming took 3 bases from V and 7 from J, leaving 12 bases between them. This CDR3 region has 13 residues. The CDR3 sequence: CASSFSGAVGYTF. CDR3 coding DNA: TGTGCCAGCAGCTTCTCTGGGGCGGTTGGCTACACCTTC.

This clone was detected a few times. The chain is built from TRBV4-2 and TRBJ2-7; 9 positions agree with TRBD1. Germline V gene lookup returns CDR1 LGHNA and CDR2 YNFKEQ. Trimming cost V 5 bases and J 2 bases; bases outside gene matches: 10. CDR3 length equals 16 residues. Written as DNA, the CDR3 is TGTGCCAGCAGCTTCCGACAGGGGGATATTACCTACGAGCAGTACTTC. Translation gives CASSFRQGDITYEQYF.

The chain employs TRBV18 and TRBJ2-5, with 9 bases aligning to TRBD2. Germline V CDR1 and CDR2: KGHSH, LQKENI. CDR3 length equals 16 residues. Germline trimming cut 1 base from V and 1 base from J; bases unmatched to any gene: 4. The CDR3 region has the DNA TGTGCCAGCTCACCACTAGCGGGGGCTCGCCAAGAGACCCAGTACTTC. Amino acid sequence: CASSPLAGARQETQYF.

This chain links TRBV30 with TRBJ2-2, with 7 bases matching TRBD2. The CDR3 has 14 amino acids. Germline CDR1 GTSNPN, CDR2 SVGIG (reference sequence). The V gene end was trimmed by 7 bases and the J gene end by 5 bases; junction bases not matched to a gene: 10. The CDR3 coding sequence is TGTGCCTTCCACGGGGGGAAGCGGACCGGGGAGCTGTTTTTT. It is translated as CAFHGGKRTGELFF. The full variable domain, in which reference TRBV30 and TRBJ2-2 provide the parts outside the CDR3, is SQTIHQWPATLVQPVGSPLSLECTVEGTSNPNLYWYRQAAGRGLQLLFYSVGIGQISSEVPQNLSASRPQDRQFILSSKKLLLSDSGFYLCAFHGGKRTGELFFGEGSRLTVL.

Only one count was recorded for this clone. The rearrangement joins TRBV7-9 to TRBJ1-1, with D possibly TRBD1 on 6 matching bases. V was shortened by 4 bases and J by 4 bases, with 16 bases between the two germline ends. CDR3 length: 15 amino acids. Germline V gene lookup returns CDR1 SEHNR and CDR2 FQNEAQ (reference sequence). DNA for the CDR3: TGTGCCAGCAGCTCGGTTACAGGGATTGGCACTGAAGCTTTCTTT. The encoded protein is CASSSVTGIGTEAFF.

The chain is built from TRBV30 and TRBJ2-2; TRBD1 is a possible D gene (5 bases). There are 12 residues in the CDR3. V was clipped by 5 bases and J by 7 bases, with 11 bases between them. Germline CDR1 GTSNPN, CDR2 SVGIG (reference sequence). This CDR3 reads CAWGRENGELFF. Written as DNA, the CDR3 is TGTGCCTGGGGCAGGGAAAACGGGGAGCTGTTTTTT.

This clone was seen more than once but under ten times. The chain employs TRBV5-4 and TRBJ2-5; no reliable D call. V was shortened by 1 base and J by 6 bases, with 13 bases between the two germline ends. CDR3 length: 14 amino acids. The V gene's germline CDR1 is SGHNT and CDR2 YYREEE (reference sequence). The CDR3 nucleotides read TGTGCCAGCAGCTTGCTAGAATCTATCCAGACCCAGTACTTC. This gives the protein CASSLLESIQTQYF.

This chain uses TRBV14 with TRBJ1-1; D call uncertain. CDR1 and CDR2 from the germline V gene are SGHDN and FVKESK. This CDR3 contains 15 residues. Trimming removed 1 base from V and 8 bases from J, with 17 bases in between. CDR3 bases: TGTGCCAGCAGCCAAGTTTCGGGGAGTCGGTCCGAAGCTTTCTTT. Amino acids: CASSQVSGSRSEAFF.

A few counts support this clone. The sample carries other DNA sequences with the same CDR3. The chain recombines TRBV18 with TRBJ2-3; D unclear. Trimming took 5 bases from V and 1 from J, leaving 4 bases between them. Germline V gene data show CDR1 as KGHSH and CDR2 as LQKENI. This CDR3 spans 12 amino acids. The CDR3 DNA sequence: TGTGCCAGCTCATCTGGCACAGATACGCAGTATTTT. This encodes CASSSGTDTQYF.

V and J are TRBV29-1 and TRBJ2-5, with D maybe TRBD2 (5 bases). Germline loops: CDR1 SQVTM, CDR2 ANQGSEA. Trimming removed 7 bases from V and 5 bases from J, with 14 bases in between. This CDR3 has 12 amino acids. The CDR3 loop reads CSGSLATETQYF. CDR3 in DNA: TGCAGCGGGAGCTTAGCGACGGAGACCCAGTACTTC.

The chain has TRBV7-9 and TRBJ2-1; 8 nucleotides match TRBD2. V gave up 2 bases and J gave up 3 bases; unmatched junction bases: 6. Germline-derived CDR1 and CDR2 are SEHNR and FQNEAQ (reference sequence). The CDR3 has 16 amino acids. The CDR3: CASSLKGSGIYNEQFF. CDR3 bases: TGTGCCAGCAGCTTAAAGGGTAGCGGGATCTACAATGAGCAGTTCTTC. The full variable domain, in which reference TRBV7-9 and TRBJ2-1 provide the parts outside the CDR3, is DTGVSQNPRHKITKRGQNVTFRCDPISEHNRLYWYRQTLGQGPEFLTYFQNEAQLEKSRLLSDRFSAERPKGSFSTLEIQRTEQGDSAMYLCASSLKGSGIYNEQFFGPGTRLTVL.

This rearrangement joins TRBV6-1 to TRBJ2-5, with 8 nucleotides matching TRBD2. CDR1 and CDR2 from the germline V gene are MNHNS and SASEGT. The J segment lost 5 bases and the V segment lost 7 bases, leaving 6 bases of the junction unmatched. This CDR3 has 13 amino acids. CDR3 sequence (DNA): TGTGCCAGCACACTAGCGGCAAAGGAGACCCAGTACTTC. Amino acid sequence: CASTLAAKETQYF.

The chain carries TRBV7-6 and TRBJ1-5; D remains unclear. CDR1 is SGHVS and CDR2 is FNYEAQ in the germline V gene. The V gene lost 5 bases and the J gene lost 7 bases, with 18 bases spanning the gap. The CDR3 is made up of 15 amino acids. CDR3 sequence reads: CASSVNEGSWQPQHF. CDR3 nucleotide sequence: TGTGCCAGCAGCGTTAACGAGGGTTCGTGGCAGCCCCAGCATTTT.

This clone has a handful of counts. The chain uses TRBV7-9 and TRBJ1-1, with a weak D call TRBD1 (6 bases). The CDR3 consists of 12 residues. Trimming shortened V by 4 bases and J by 7 bases, and 10 bases separated the two germline ends. Germline values: CDR1 SEHNR, CDR2 FQNEAQ (reference sequence). In DNA form, the CDR3 reads TGTGCCAGCAGCTCGGGACATATTGAAGCTTTCTTT. Encoded protein: CASSSGHIEAFF.

This clone was observed a handful of times. V gene TRBV11-2 combines with J gene TRBJ1-5, with TRBD1 as a possible D gene (6 bases). V shed 1 base and J shed 7 bases, with 11 bases lying between them. The germline CDR1 and CDR2 sequences are SGHAT and FQNNGV. This CDR3 comprises 14 residues. The CDR3 DNA is TGTGCCAGCAGCTTAGGGGCAGGGGACCAGCCCCAGCATTTT. Its protein product is CASSLGAGDQPQHF.

This clone appeared a few times. The V and J genes are TRBV9 and TRBJ1-2, with 11 bases fitting TRBD1. V shed 0 bases and J 5 bases; nucleotides not matched to a gene: 15. From germline, CDR1 is SGDLS and CDR2 YYNGEE. The CDR3 has 19 amino acids. In nucleotides, the CDR3 is TGTGCCAGCAGCGTAGGGGCTGGACAGGGGGCGCCGGGCCGTTATGGCTACACCTTC. Translated: CASSVGAGQGAPGRYGYTF.